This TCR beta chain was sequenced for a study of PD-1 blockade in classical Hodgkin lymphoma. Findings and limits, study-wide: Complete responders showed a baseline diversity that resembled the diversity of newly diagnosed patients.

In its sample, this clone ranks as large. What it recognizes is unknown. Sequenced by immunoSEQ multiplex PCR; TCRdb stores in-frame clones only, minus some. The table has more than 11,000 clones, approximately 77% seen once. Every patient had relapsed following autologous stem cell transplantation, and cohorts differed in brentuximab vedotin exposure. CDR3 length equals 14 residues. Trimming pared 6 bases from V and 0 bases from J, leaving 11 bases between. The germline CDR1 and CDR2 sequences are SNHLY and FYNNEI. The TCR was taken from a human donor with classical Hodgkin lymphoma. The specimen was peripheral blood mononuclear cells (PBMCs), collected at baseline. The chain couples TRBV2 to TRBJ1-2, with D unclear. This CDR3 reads CASRADGTNYGYTF. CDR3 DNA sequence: TGTGCCAGCAGAGCCGACGGGACTAACTATGGCTACACCTTC. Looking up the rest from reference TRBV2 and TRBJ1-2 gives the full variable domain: EPEVTQTPSHQVTQMGQEVILRCVPISNHLYFYWYRQILGQKVEFLVSFYNNEISEKSEIFDDQFSVERPDGSNFTLKIRSTKLEDSAMYFCASRADGTNYGYTFGSGTRLTVV.